This section outlines one TCR beta chain sequence together with its context. What it binds is not known. The repertoire was sequenced with immunoSEQ multiplex PCR; TCRdb's copy has only in-frame clones and lacks some. The sample has 92,000 or so clones; around 90% are singletons. The data originate from a study of OX40 agonist ivuxolimab in advanced cancers. At the level of the study: Having had anti-PD-1, anti-PD-L1 or anti-CTLA-4 therapy before was allowed, and approximately 40% had some. Broader study findings: Antigen targets of the expanded peripheral T cells went undetermined. Researchers report that CD8+ T cells had, on average, more expanded clones than CD4+.

Germline-derived CDR1 and CDR2 are KGHSH and LQKENI. The CDR3 is 15 amino acids. V was pared by 0 bases and J by 6 bases, with 14 bases between. Sampling times: baseline, cycle 4 day 1, cycle 7 day 1. The origin of this receptor is an adult with an advanced solid tumor such as melanoma, head and neck, liver or kidney cancer. This chain connects TRBV18 to TRBJ1-1, with D perhaps matching TRBD1 (5 bases). The sequencing here drew on CD4+ or CD8+ T cells sorted from blood, taken in a trial of the OX40 agonist ivuxolimab. The CDR3, as DNA: TGTGCCAGCTCACCACCTATGAGGGACGAACCTGAAGCTTTCTTT. As protein: CASSPPMRDEPEAFF.